This section outlines one T cell receptor beta chain sequence together with its context. The clone's antigen remains unknown. One end of the junction varies from germline; a read error may be responsible. The sample is drawn from a study of T cells in Graves' hyperthyroidism and ophthalmopathy (dated by TCRdb to between 2018 and 2021). Regarding the study in general: Peripheral blood samples were taken at initial diagnosis, before any treatment was given. TCR V-J signatures able to tell the groups apart were searched for in a discovery cohort of some 97 patients, of whom more than 40 had Graves' ophthalmopathy and 55 to 65 had stable Graves' hyperthyroidism. Prospective prediction of ophthalmopathy was tested in an independent validation cohort consisting of 18 to 20 hyperthyroidism patients and 15 to 17 patients who later progressed to ophthalmopathy. The 100 discovery patients were randomly divided into training and test sets at a 7:3 ratio. In several Graves' hyperthyroidism patients, the study also compared T-cell repertoires from thyroid tissue with T-cell repertoires from blood. Following sampling, methimazole starting at 30 mg daily was given to hyperthyroidism patients, and high-dose intravenous methylprednisolone was given to ophthalmopathy patients. According to the paper, TCR Vbeta CDR3 sequencing was carried out on some 140 peripheral blood samples, which came from fewer than 50 ophthalmopathy, 75 or so hyperthyroidism and about 17 progressor patients. The full study reports these points: Most expanded thyroid clonotypes (frequency above 0.001) were also detected in blood, suggesting blood repertoires may reflect thyroid immune responses. During validation, the model predicted progression to ophthalmopathy a median of approximately six months ahead of onset, with more than 55% sensitivity and 72.22% specificity. No statistical method was used to fix the sample size in advance, and group allocation was not hidden from the investigators. A 13 V-J signature model separated ophthalmopathy from stable hyperthyroidism, with around 91% sensitivity and roughly 82% specificity in cross-validation and 80%/75% in testing.

The germline V gene specifies SNHLY as CDR1 and FYNNEI as CDR2. The CDR3, from cysteine to phenylalanine, totals 14 residues. Only the CDR3 part of the read is kept: 42 bases, read in frame from the first base. Amplification of TCR beta CDR3 regions was carried out from RNA transcripts. A first-round RT-PCR of the TCR CDR3 used the HTBI primer set with the Qiagen OneStep RT-PCR kit. Libraries were constructed in a second round of multiplex PCR, after which size selection and purification were carried out. Paired-end sequencing of the libraries was performed with 100 bp reads on an Illumina HiSeq2000. Per the original workflow: SOAPnuke was used to process the raw data, removing reads that contained adapters or uncalled bases, had a mean Phred below 15, or lacked an exact match to the constant primer or identifier. High-quality paired reads were merged with COPE v1.2.5, and unique nucleotide sequences were defined as clonotypes. MiTCR v1.1 was used to align the clonotypes against IMGT TRBV, TRBD and TRBJ reference segments. The analysis included only V-J combinations with a frequency above 0.0001, which together covered 99% to 99.2% of the repertoires. A TCS score was defined as the ratio of F50 (clonal expansion) to E x V (chaos), with BLOSUM62-based TCRdist applied between CDR3 peptides within each V-J. Welch's t-statistics and random forest reduced 500 to 650 V-J features to 10 to 15, which were used in a naive Bayes classifier (R e1071). The raw public data were reprocessed by TCRdb itself: fastp quality trimming at Q25, MiXCR clonotype calling, in-frame beta chains only. Here each entry gathers all rows of one CDR3 protein and keeps the most common genes and DNA. TCRdb, not the authors, supplied the V and J calls. Here the sample has under 800,000 distinct CDR3 sequences; around 15% occur a single time. The ten largest clones capture roughly 10% of the sample.

Graves' hyperthyroidism was defined as stable when no progression to ophthalmopathy occurred over 18 months of follow-up. The hyperthyroidism patients were between 18 and 65 years old and newly diagnosed, with a disease duration of less than 2 months. Patients with uncontrolled infections, other autoimmune diseases, pregnancy or lactation were excluded. Clinical symptoms, serum thyroxine and TRAb, thyroid ultrasound, and orbital computed tomography formed the basis for the diagnoses. Ficoll-Paque density gradient centrifugation was used to isolate PBMCs from 9.5 to 10 ml of fresh peripheral blood. Total RNA was extracted using Trizol reagent, and RNA quality was assessed on an Agilent 2100 Bioanalyzer.

The rearrangement combines TRBV2 with TRBJ1-1, and the D gene may be TRBD1, 5 bases matching. Sequenced material: blood. The clonotype originates from a woman younger than 30 with Graves' hyperthyroidism. The CDR3 is CASGSGAMNAEAFF. The DNA sequence is TGTGCCAGCGGATCCGGGGCCATGAACGCTGAAGCTTTCTTT.